The 10 T cell receptor beta chains in this list originate from one sample, sequenced in a study of T-cell memory formation after mild COVID-19. TCRdb independently ran MiXCR on the 5' RACE reads; one entry per CDR3 protein. Counted here are about 390,000 distinct CDR3 sequences, roughly 15% occurring once; the ten biggest clones make up about 22%. The sequenced sample consisted of PBMCs or a T cell subset sorted from them (not recorded which). The receptors were sampled from a man aged 18 to 30 who had mild COVID-19 (a few samples of this study predate the infection). Cell type and time point are not known.

This clonotype was seen only a few times. The chain has TRBV29-1 and TRBJ2-1; D is undetermined. V gave up 7 bases and J gave up 7 bases, with 23 bases separating them. This CDR3 is built from 15 residues. Germline V gives CDR1 SQVTM, CDR2 ANQGSEA. The CDR3 sequence: CSAQLGPSSWNEQFF. The CDR3 DNA reads TGCAGCGCCCAGCTCGGGCCCTCAAGTTGGAATGAGCAGTTCTTC.

The chain recombines TRBV7-2 with TRBJ1-2; D not resolved. V was shortened by 5 bases and J by 6 bases, with 16 bases between the two germline ends. The CDR3 extends over 14 amino acids. CDR1 is SGHTA and CDR2 is FQGNSA in the germline V gene. CDR3 loop: CASSMGGGSHGYTF. The CDR3 DNA follows: TGTGCCAGCAGCATGGGAGGAGGGTCCCATGGCTACACCTTC.

This clonotype has only one observation. V and J are TRBV15 and TRBJ1-1, with D possibly being TRBD1 (6 bases). Trimming pared 0 bases from V and 6 bases from J, leaving 8 bases between. Per germline, CDR1 LNHNV and CDR2 YYDKDF (reference sequence). The CDR3 sequence is 13 residues long. The CDR3 loop is CATSRDGGPEAFF. The CDR3 DNA follows: TGTGCCACCAGCAGAGATGGGGGGCCTGAAGCTTTCTTT.

This rearrangement joins TRBV29-1 to TRBJ1-4; 11 nucleotides align to TRBD1. J gave up 8 bases and V 2 bases, and 1 base lay outside the gene matches. The CDR3 runs 13 residues. CDR1 is SQVTM, CDR2 ANQGSEA, per germline. As DNA, the CDR3 is TGCAGCGTTGAAAGGGACAGGGGGGAAAAACTGTTTTTT. Protein sequence: CSVERDRGEKLFF.

This clonotype was counted a few times. The J gene is TRBJ2-3, the V gene TRBV29-1; 8 bases are a match to TRBD1. The CDR3 spans 15 residues. V dropped 2 bases and J dropped 3; count of bases not matched to a gene: 7. Germline V lookup: CDR1 SQVTM, CDR2 ANQGSEA. The CDR3 DNA reads as TGCAGCGTTGAAAGAGGCAGGGGGCGGACAGATACGCAGTATTTT. Translating gives CSVERGRGRTDTQYF.

Only a few counts were recorded for this clonotype. This sequence joins TRBV7-9 and TRBJ1-3; possible D gene TRBD1, 5 bases. Trimming took 6 bases from V and 5 from J, leaving 8 bases between them. The CDR3 contains 12 residues. The germline V gene has CDR1 SEHNR and CDR2 FQNEAQ (reference sequence). In DNA form, the CDR3 reads TGTGCCAGCAGTGGGGGAAGAAACACCATATATTTT. Its protein is CASSGGRNTIYF.

This chain connects TRBV7-9 to TRBJ1-2; D gene uncertain. Germline V gene data show CDR1 as SEHNR and CDR2 as FQNEAQ (reference sequence). V lost 4 bases and J lost 5, with 20 bases in between. The CDR3 has 16 amino acids. The chain's CDR3 is CASSSPVAWVAYGYTF. The CDR3 coding sequence is TGTGCCAGCAGCTCGCCTGTGGCCTGGGTGGCTTATGGCTACACCTTC.

There are many counts of this clonotype. The rearrangement joins TRBV4-3 to TRBJ2-2; D perhaps matches TRBD1 (6 bases). This CDR3 has 17 residues. The germline V gene has CDR1 LGHNA and CDR2 YSLEER. Between the trimmed V and J ends, which lost 0 bases and 3 bases, there was a span of 14 bases. The chain's CDR3 is CASSQDGQGYYTGELFF. The CDR3 region has the DNA TGCGCCAGCAGCCAAGATGGCCAGGGGTATTACACCGGGGAGCTGTTTTTT.

This clonotype has a handful of counts. Here the CDR3 DNA reads TGCGCCAGCAGCTTGGGACAGCCTAATGAAAAACTGTTTTTT. Its protein is CASSLGQPNEKLFF. The chain combines TRBV5-1 with TRBJ1-4, with D perhaps matching TRBD1 (5 bases). CDR1 SGHRS and CDR2 YFSETQ come from the germline V gene. CDR3 length: 14 amino acids. V was cut by 0 bases and J by 3 bases, with 6 bases left in between.

This clonotype has only a few counts. The V gene is TRBV7-2, the J gene TRBJ1-1; D is unclear. The germline CDR1 and CDR2 sequences are SGHTA and FQGNSA. V gave up 3 bases and J gave up 4 bases, with 15 bases separating them. The CDR3 length is 15 residues. The CDR3 spells CASSFHFGRATEAFF. CDR3 DNA: TGTGCCAGCAGCTTTCATTTCGGCCGGGCCACTGAAGCTTTCTTT.